Listed below are T cell receptor beta chains from one sample, sequenced in a study of T-cell reconstitution after alpha-beta-depleted transplantation in children. TCRdb reprocessed the PCR reads with MiXCR, giving one entry per CDR3 protein. The repertoire has approximately 640,000 distinct CDR3 sequences, 16% of them found once; the top ten carry 0.9% to 1.2%. The specimen comprised PBMCs from the stem cell graft donor, sampled from the stem cell graft. These receptors were collected from a human donor who donated a stem cell graft to a child with acute myeloid leukemia. CDR3s include the opening cysteine and the closing phenylalanine or tryptophan. Fields, in order: clone size, D gene, V gene, J gene, CDR3 protein, CDR3 DNA. A D gene is named only where the DNA matches it firmly. The size entry is marked missing in some rows and otherwise reads once, few, many or a size class.

few	-	TRBV11-2	TRBJ1-2	CASTQEGREIMGHYGYTF	TGTGCCAGCACCCAAGAGGGCCGGGAAATTATGGGACACTATGGCTACACCTTC
-	-	TRBV6-5	TRBJ1-2	CASSYAENYGYTF	TGTGCCAGCAGTTACGCGGAAAACTATGGCTACACCTTC
many	-	TRBV20-1	TRBJ2-5	CSARDRWGETQYF	TGCAGTGCTAGAGATCGATGGGGAGAGACCCAGTACTTC
few	TRBD2	TRBV11-2	TRBJ2-3	CASSSPYAAGGLDTQYF	TGTGCCAGCAGCTCCCCCTACGCAGCGGGGGGATTAGATACGCAGTATTTT
many	-	TRBV20-1	TRBJ1-5	CSARARTLNQPQHF	TGCAGTGCTAGAGCTAGGACGTTAAATCAGCCCCAGCATTTT
-	TRBD1	TRBV7-9	TRBJ2-1	CADREGLPSYNEQFF	TGTGCCGACAGGGAAGGTTTACCGTCCTACAATGAGCAGTTCTTC
-	TRBD1	TRBV12-3/TRBV12-4	TRBJ2-3	CASSFVTGTTDTQYF	TGTGCCAGCAGCTTTGTGACAGGGACCACAGATACGCAGTATTTT
many	-	TRBV6-5	TRBJ1-6	CASSYRQAANYNSPLHF	TGTGCCAGCAGTTACCGACAGGCCGCCAACTATAATTCACCCCTCCACTTT
few	TRBD1	TRBV12-3/TRBV12-4	TRBJ2-1	CASRLSDRVPYNEQFF	TGTGCCAGCAGGCTTTCCGACAGGGTCCCCTACAATGAGCAGTTCTTC
many	TRBD2	TRBV7-9	TRBJ2-1	CASIPSGSSYNEQFF	TGTGCCAGCATCCCTAGCGGGAGCTCCTACAATGAGCAGTTCTTC
many	-	TRBV20-1	TRBJ1-1	CSAPPGDGEAFF	TGCAGTGCTCCGCCGGGAGACGGTGAAGCTTTCTTT
many	-	TRBV7-2	TRBJ2-2	CASSLEVGRTGELFF	TGTGCCAGCAGCTTAGAAGTGGGACGGACCGGGGAGCTGTTTTTT
-	-	TRBV10-3	TRBJ1-1	CAISEYGGVVEAFF	TGTGCCATCAGTGAGTACGGGGGCGTCGTTGAAGCTTTCTTT
-	TRBD1	TRBV3-1	TRBJ1-1	CASSQTGKDTEAFF	TGTGCCAGCAGCCAGACAGGGAAGGACACTGAAGCTTTCTTT
-	-	TRBV20-1	TRBJ1-2	CSARVPGRAYGYTF	TGCAGTGCTAGAGTCCCCGGTAGGGCCTATGGCTACACCTTC
many	-	TRBV6-5	TRBJ1-4	CASSYPGANEKLFF	TGTGCCAGCAGTTACCCAGGTGCCAATGAAAAACTGTTTTTT
many	-	TRBV29-1	TRBJ2-7	CSVGIGGRYDEQYF	TGCAGCGTTGGGATTGGGGGGCGGTACGACGAGCAGTACTTC
-	TRBD1	TRBV5-5	TRBJ1-1	CASSLQGQNAGAFF	TGTGCCAGCAGCCTTCAGGGACAGAACGCTGGAGCTTTCTTT
-	-	TRBV11-3	TRBJ2-1	CASSPIGENEQFF	TGTGCCAGCAGCCCAATTGGGGAGAATGAGCAGTTCTTC
many	-	TRBV20-1	TRBJ2-2	CSARDTARESDTGELFF	TGCAGTGCTAGAGATACAGCAAGGGAGTCCGACACCGGGGAGCTGTTTTTT
few	TRBD1	TRBV5-6	TRBJ1-5	CASSYTGTGVSPQHF	TGTGCCAGCAGTTATACCGGGACAGGGGTATCGCCCCAGCATTTT
few	TRBD1	TRBV9	TRBJ2-1	CASSQRGRQGSYNEQFF	TGTGCCAGCAGCCAAAGAGGGAGACAGGGCTCCTACAATGAGCAGTTCTTC
few	-	TRBV20-1	TRBJ2-1	CSAPWGNYNEQFF	TGCAGTGCTCCGTGGGGTAACTACAATGAGCAGTTCTTC
many	-	TRBV20-1	TRBJ2-5	CSARDLRCSEVKTQYF	TGCAGTGCTAGAGATCTCAGGTGCTCAGAAGTGAAGACCCAGTACTTC
many	-	TRBV9	TRBJ1-6	CASSVGTLVPTGYSPLHF	TGTGCCAGCAGCGTAGGGACATTAGTTCCAACGGGGTATTCACCCCTCCACTTT
many	TRBD2	TRBV20-1	TRBJ2-7	CSARAVYAGDYEQYF	TGCAGTGCTAGAGCCGTTTACGCGGGGGATTACGAGCAGTACTTC
many	TRBD2	TRBV20-1	TRBJ2-1	CSARWTSGGRYNEQFF	TGCAGTGCTCGGTGGACTAGCGGGGGCCGCTACAATGAGCAGTTCTTC
-	-	TRBV21-1	TRBJ1-4	CASSKTVKRDRRNEKLFF	TGTGCCAGCAGCAAAACGGTCAAGCGGGACAGGCGAAATGAAAAACTGTTTTTT
many	-	TRBV20-1	TRBJ1-6	CSARGALSYNSPLHF	TGCAGTGCTAGAGGGGCCCTCTCCTATAATTCACCCCTCCACTTT
-	-	TRBV6-5	TRBJ2-7	CASSYSAGRLKYYEQYF	TGTGCCAGCAGTTACTCGGCAGGGCGACTGAAATACTACGAGCAGTACTTC
many	TRBD2	TRBV11-1	TRBJ2-1	CASSPKRLAGVFSYNEQFF	TGTGCCAGCAGCCCAAAGAGACTAGCGGGGGTGTTCTCCTACAATGAGCAGTTCTTC
many	TRBD1	TRBV10-2	TRBJ2-2	CASSEDRGTGELFF	TGCGCCAGCAGCGAGGACAGGGGCACCGGGGAGCTGTTTTTT
many	TRBD1	TRBV10-3	TRBJ1-2	CAISELTGAGYTF	TGTGCCATCAGTGAATTGACAGGGGCTGGCTACACCTTC
-	TRBD2	TRBV6-7	TRBJ2-3	CAAGLAGGVTDTQYF	TGTGCCGCCGGACTAGCGGGGGGGGTCACAGATACGCAGTATTTT
few	-	TRBV11-2	TRBJ2-1	CASSPLRYEQFF	TGTGCCAGCAGCCCATTGAGGTATGAGCAGTTCTTC
-	TRBD1	TRBV9	TRBJ2-7	CASSQGQVSYEQYF	TGTGCCAGCAGCCAGGGACAGGTCTCCTACGAGCAGTACTTC
-	TRBD2	TRBV12-5	TRBJ2-1	CASGLAGGRNEQFF	TGTGCTAGTGGTCTAGCGGGGGGGCGGAATGAGCAGTTCTTC
many	TRBD1	TRBV20-1	TRBJ1-5	CSAFLEDRGGQPQHF	TGCAGTGCTTTTCTTGAGGACAGGGGAGGCCAGCCCCAGCATTTT
few	-	TRBV5-1	TRBJ2-3	CASSWGGVGSTDTQYF	TGCGCCAGCAGCTGGGGCGGGGTCGGTAGCACAGATACGCAGTATTTT
-	-	TRBV5-1	TRBJ2-2	CASSFNRFNTGELFF	TGCGCCAGCAGCTTTAACAGATTTAACACCGGGGAGCTGTTTTTT
many	TRBD1	TRBV5-5	TRBJ2-2	CASSLGTGANTGELFF	TGTGCCAGCAGCTTAGGGACAGGAGCGAACACCGGGGAGCTGTTTTTT
many	-	TRBV15	TRBJ2-5	CATSRDGGRGETQYF	TGTGCCACCAGCAGAGATGGAGGGAGAGGAGAGACCCAGTACTTC
many	-	TRBV29-1	TRBJ2-2	CSVYANTGELFF	TGCAGCGTTTATGCGAACACCGGGGAGCTGTTTTTT
-	-	TRBV20-1	TRBJ2-7	CSARDWRDSYEQYF	TGCAGTGCTAGAGATTGGAGGGATTCCTACGAGCAGTACTTC
many	-	TRBV6-1	TRBJ2-1	CASSADLRGSYNEQFF	TGTGCCAGCAGTGCCGACTTGAGGGGGTCCTACAATGAGCAGTTCTTC
-	-	TRBV29-1	TRBJ2-1	CSVKVYNEQFF	TGCAGCGTGAAGGTTTACAATGAGCAGTTCTTC
-	-	TRBV7-2	TRBJ1-3	CASSLSPSGNTIYF	TGTGCCAGCAGCTTATCACCTTCTGGAAACACCATATATTTT
-	TRBD1	TRBV20-1	TRBJ2-3	CTVNQGARTDTQYF	TGCACTGTCAACCAGGGGGCGCGGACAGATACGCAGTATTTT
many	TRBD1	TRBV5-1	TRBJ2-7	CASSRGTVAYEQYF	TGCGCCAGCAGCCGAGGGACAGTCGCCTACGAGCAGTACTTC
many	-	TRBV7-6	TRBJ1-2	CASSRRGRNGYTF	TGTGCCAGCAGCCGTAGGGGTCGGAATGGCTACACCTTC
many	-	TRBV12-3/TRBV12-4	TRBJ2-7	CASSQDSYEQYF	TGTGCCAGCAGTCAGGACAGCTACGAGCAGTACTTC
few	TRBD1	TRBV5-1	TRBJ2-1	CASAGQGVRNEQFF	TGCGCCAGCGCCGGACAGGGGGTAAGAAATGAGCAGTTCTTC
few	-	TRBV24-1	TRBJ2-7	CATSDSDYEQYF	TGTGCCACCAGTGATTCTGACTACGAGCAGTACTTC
few	-	TRBV12-3/TRBV12-4	TRBJ2-3	CASSLRGAGADTQYF	TGTGCCAGCAGTTTACGGGGGGCCGGGGCAGATACGCAGTATTTT
many	-	TRBV7-2	TRBJ2-3	CASSPQAVSTDTQYF	TGTGCCAGCAGCCCTCAAGCGGTTAGCACAGATACGCAGTATTTT
-	TRBD1	TRBV25-1	TRBJ2-5	CASRKGAKLETQYF	TGTGCCAGCAGGAAGGGGGCTAAGTTGGAGACCCAGTACTTC
-	-	TRBV25-1	TRBJ2-1	CASEEGSYNEQFF	TGTGCCAGCGAGGAGGGTTCATACAATGAGCAGTTCTTC
many	-	TRBV24-1	TRBJ1-1	CATAGWDTLNTEAFF	TGTGCCACCGCCGGATGGGACACGTTGAACACTGAAGCTTTCTTT